One T cell receptor beta chain is described in this entry. The antigen remains undetermined. This sample is drawn from a study of T-cell reconstitution after alpha-beta-depleted transplantation in children. Overall study findings and caveats: The main origin of T-cell counts and diversity one year after transplant was newly produced T cells. It was reported that alpha-beta T cells came from several hundred expanded graft clones (about two months after transplant).

Unique molecular identifiers were incorporated during preparation of the TCRbeta library. One entry per CDR3 protein, called by TCRdb with MiXCR from the PCR reads. The sample lists roughly 350,000 distinct CDR3 sequences; around 15% were seen once. The sequence came from a male patient aged 2 to 10 who had a stem cell transplant for acute lymphoblastic leukemia, so the T cells may come from the graft donor. Specimen: PBMCs, mostly from graft donor cells, collected 360 days after TCRalphabeta/CD19-depleted stem cell transplant.

DNA for the CDR3: TGTGCCAGCAGCTTGAGCGGGAGTGAGTATACGCAGTATTTT. Protein sequence: CASSLSGSEYTQYF. The chain has TRBV11-3 and TRBJ2-3, with TRBD2 matching 8 bases. V lost 3 bases, J lost 7 bases, and 6 bases stayed unmatched. This CDR3 has 14 residues. The V gene's germline CDR1 is SGHNT and CDR2 YENEEA.